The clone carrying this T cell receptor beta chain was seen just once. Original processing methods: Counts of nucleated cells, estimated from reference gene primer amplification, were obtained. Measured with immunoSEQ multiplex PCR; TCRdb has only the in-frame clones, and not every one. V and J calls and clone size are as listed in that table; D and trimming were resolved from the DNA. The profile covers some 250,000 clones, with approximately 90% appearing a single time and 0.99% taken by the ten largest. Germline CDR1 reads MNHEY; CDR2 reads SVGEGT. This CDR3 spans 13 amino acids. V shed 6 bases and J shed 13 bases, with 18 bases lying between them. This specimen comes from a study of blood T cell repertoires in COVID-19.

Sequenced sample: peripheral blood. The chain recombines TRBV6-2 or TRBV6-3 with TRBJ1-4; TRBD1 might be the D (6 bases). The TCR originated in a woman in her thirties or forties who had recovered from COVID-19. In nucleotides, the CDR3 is TGTGCCAGCAGCCCCGGACGGGTAGGGGGACTGTTTTTT. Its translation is CASSPGRVGGLFF.